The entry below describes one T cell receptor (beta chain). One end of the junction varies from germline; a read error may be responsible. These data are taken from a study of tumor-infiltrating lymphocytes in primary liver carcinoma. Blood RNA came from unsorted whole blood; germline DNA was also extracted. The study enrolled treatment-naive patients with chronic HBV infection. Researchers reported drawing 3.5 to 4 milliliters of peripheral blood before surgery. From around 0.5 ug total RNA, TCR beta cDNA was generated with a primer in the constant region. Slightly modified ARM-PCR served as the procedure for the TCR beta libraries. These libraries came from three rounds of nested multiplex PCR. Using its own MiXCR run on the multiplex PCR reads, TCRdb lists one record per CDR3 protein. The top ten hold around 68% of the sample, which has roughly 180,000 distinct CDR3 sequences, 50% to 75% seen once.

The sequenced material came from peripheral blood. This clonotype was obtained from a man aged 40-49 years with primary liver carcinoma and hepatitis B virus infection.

CDR3 region: CASSLLRVSGELFF. The DNA of the CDR3 is TGTGCCAGCAGCTTGCTGAGGGTATCCGGGGAGTTGTTTTTT. This chain links TRBV5-8 with TRBJ2-2, with D perhaps TRBD2 (5 bases). The germline V gene encodes CDR1 SGHTS and CDR2 YDEGEE. The CDR3 consists of 14 residues.